Listed below are T cell receptor beta chains from one sample, sequenced in a study of blood T cell dynamics during melanoma immunotherapy. TCRdb's copy holds only in-frame clones and misses some; the assay was immunoSEQ multiplex PCR. The sample has around 20,000 clones, approximately 90% seen once. The material sequenced was blood, taken from a patient treated with checkpoint blockade. These receptors were obtained from a human donor with melanoma. The CDR3 runs from the conserved cysteine through the conserved F or W. The order of the fields is D gene, J gene, V gene, CDR3 protein. The D gene is left open where the match is weak.

>-|TRBJ1-6|TRBV6-5
CASSYGAGNSPLHF
>-|TRBJ2-5|TRBV2
CASSEDLAQEETQYF
>-|TRBJ2-7|TRBV18
CASSPPATGDEQYF
>TRBD1|TRBJ1-4|TRBV7-2
CASRRDRGSTNEKLFF
>TRBD2|TRBJ2-3|TRBV19
CASSIIPLAGSRDTQYF
>-|TRBJ1-1|TRBV9
CASSVVGTEAFF
>TRBD2|TRBJ2-1|TRBV30
CAWRGLAGVNHNEQFF
>-|TRBJ1-4|TRBV5-1
CASSLGGKGEKLFF
>-|TRBJ2-3|TRBV12-5
CASGSLSDTQYF
>-|TRBJ2-7|TRBV14
CASSQGQRHGYEQYF
>-|TRBJ2-3|TRBV7-2
CASSLDYDTQYF
>-|TRBJ2-2|TRBV7-9
CASSQTDRTGELFF
>TRBD1|TRBJ1-1|TRBV19
CASRDRVNTEAFF
>-|TRBJ2-3|TRBV7-9
CASRQGDFSTDTQYF
>-|TRBJ1-3|TRBV21-1
CASSKRSGPMSSGNTIYF
>-|TRBJ1-5|TRBV19
CASSILSGGYSNQPQHF
>-|TRBJ2-2|TRBV19
CASSIPGGRRRAGELFF
>-|TRBJ2-3|TRBV19
CASSEVGIPDTQYF
>TRBD1|TRBJ1-4|TRBV7-8
CASSLALGQGAEKLFF
>-|-|TRBV5-4
CASSLPSSYEQYF
>-|-|TRBV28
CASSSDISSWFYEQYF
>TRBD1|TRBJ2-7|TRBV18
CASSSGQGFSYEQYF
>TRBD1|TRBJ2-3|TRBV19
CASSTGTARDTQYF
>TRBD1|TRBJ2-7|TRBV10-3
CAISESTGALYEQYF
>-|TRBJ2-2|TRBV7-9
CASSLMLSLTGELFF
>TRBD1|TRBJ1-2|TRBV19
CASSLFSTGGADGYTF
>-|TRBJ2-7|TRBV21-1
CASSKGKTPQGAQNPYEQYF
>TRBD1|TRBJ2-5|TRBV2
CASSQGELQETQYF
>-|TRBJ2-5|TRBV18
CASSPQGWGLQETQYF
>-|TRBJ1-1|TRBV7-3
CASSWGLGGEAFF
>-|TRBJ2-7|TRBV27
CASSPVPPQFYEQYF
>-|TRBJ2-2|TRBV10-3
CAIGEEEGLTGELFF
>-|TRBJ1-2|TRBV28
CASSVPGTYGYTF
>-|TRBJ1-1|TRBV6-1
CATQTGMMTEAFF
>TRBD1|TRBJ2-7|TRBV29-1
CSAGQGNEQYF
>-|TRBJ1-2|TRBV10-3
CAISEFSRANYGYTF
>-|TRBJ2-7|TRBV28
CASGNRAYEQYF
>-|TRBJ1-2|TRBV29-1
CSVEGGTNYGYTF
>-|TRBJ2-3|TRBV28
CASSFPGTDTQYF
>TRBD1|TRBJ2-3|TRBV27
CASSLKWTGPGSTDTQYF
>TRBD1|TRBJ1-1|TRBV27
CASSGVTGIAEAFF
>TRBD2|TRBJ2-2|TRBV30
CASSSSGRGTGELFF
>-|TRBJ2-2|TRBV19
CASSMRAGELFF
>TRBD1|TRBJ1-6|TRBV7-9
CASSSLTGQGNSPLHF
>-|TRBJ2-1|TRBV20-1
CSAEIYNEQFF
>-|TRBJ1-2|TRBV2
CASSDGGVGYTF
>-|TRBJ1-6|TRBV7-7
CASSLVWREDGNSPLHF
>-|TRBJ2-6|TRBV7-2
CASTYGWTGANVLTF
>-|TRBJ2-4|TRBV11-2
CASSLRIRGGPKNIQYF
>TRBD2|TRBJ2-7|TRBV7-9
CASSLGPGLVPHEQYF
>TRBD1|TRBJ2-7|TRBV28
CASIGTGGNEQYF
>TRBD2|TRBJ2-7|TRBV4-2
CASSQDEAGGSYEQYF